One sample yielded the 17 T cell receptor beta chains listed below, sequenced in a study of blood T cell repertoires in COVID-19. The repertoire was sequenced with immunoSEQ multiplex PCR; TCRdb's copy has only in-frame clones and lacks some. The table records roughly 66,000 clones, 80% to 85% of them present only once. Sequencing input: peripheral blood. The receptors were gathered from a woman aged 60-70 years with acute or convalescent COVID-19.

The chain employs TRBV11-2 and TRBJ2-1; TRBD2 is a possible D gene (5 bases). The CDR3 sequence is 13 residues long. Germline V lookup: CDR1 SGHAT, CDR2 FQNNGV. Deletions cut 5 bases from V and 6 bases from J, with 11 bases between. The CDR3 DNA follows: TGTGCCAGCAGCCCAGGACTGTCCAATGAGCAGTTCTTC. It specifies CASSPGLSNEQFF.

This clone was seen more than once but under ten times. The rearrangement joins TRBV6-5 to TRBJ2-1; 10 nucleotides line up with TRBD2. Germline V gene lookup returns CDR1 MNHEY and CDR2 SVGAGI. The CDR3 has 14 amino acids. Trimming at V came to 7 bases and at J to 4 bases, leaving 4 bases not matched to a gene. This chain's CDR3 is CASTLSGGYNEQFF. CDR3 nucleotide sequence: TGTGCCAGCACCCTTAGCGGGGGGTACAATGAGCAGTTCTTC.

The CDR3, as DNA: TGTGCCAGCAGTTACGGGAGGGGTATGAACACTGAAGCTTTCTTT. Its protein product is CASSYGRGMNTEAFF. The V call is TRBV6-5, the J call TRBJ1-1; D might be TRBD1 (5 bases). The V gene lost 2 bases and the J gene lost 0 bases, with 10 bases spanning the gap. Germline lookup yields CDR1 MNHEY and CDR2 SVGAGI. The CDR3 extends over 15 amino acids.

The chain joins TRBV19 to TRBJ1-2; D remains ambiguous. Looked up from germline, CDR1 is LNHDA and CDR2 is SQIVND (reference sequence). V was shortened by 0 bases and J by 7 bases, with 9 bases between the two germline ends. The length of the CDR3 is 13 residues. The CDR3 loop reads CASSIDTTGGYTF. The DNA of the CDR3 is TGTGCCAGTAGTATAGATACCACCGGTGGCTACACCTTC.

The table lists this clone with a few counts. The V gene is TRBV9, the J gene TRBJ1-6; possible D gene TRBD1, 5 bases. Looked up from germline, CDR1 is SGDLS and CDR2 is YYNGEE. Trimming shortened V by 6 bases and J by 9 bases, and 19 bases separated the two germline ends. The CDR3 runs to 15 residues. The CDR3, as DNA: TGTGCCAGCAAGTCGGGCCAGGGTGGTGGTTCACCCCTCCACTTT. It encodes CASKSGQGGGSPLHF.

The V and J genes are TRBV30 and TRBJ1-2; 9 bases are shared with TRBD1. The germline V gene has CDR1 GTSNPN and CDR2 SVGIG (reference sequence). The J segment lost 4 bases and the V segment lost 1 base, leaving 1 base of the junction unmatched. The CDR3 consists of 13 residues. In DNA form, the CDR3 reads TGTGCCTGGAGTGCGGGACAGGGCTATGGCTACACCTTC. Translated, it gives CAWSAGQGYGYTF. Full variable domain (rest looked up from reference TRBV30 and TRBJ1-2): SQTIHQWPATLVQPVGSPLSLECTVEGTSNPNLYWYRQAAGRGLQLLFYSVGIGQISSEVPQNLSASRPQDRQFILSSKKLLLSDSGFYLCAWSAGQGYGYTFGSGTRLTVV.

For the CDR3, the DNA is TGTGCCAGCAGTGAAAGCGCGTTAAGTGGTGGAAAACTGTTTTTT. Its protein is CASSESALSGGKLFF. V is TRBV6-1 and J is TRBJ1-4; D is ambiguous. This CDR3 spans 15 amino acids. V dropped 2 bases and J dropped 10 bases, with 17 bases sitting between them. Germline V gene lookup returns CDR1 MNHNS and CDR2 SASEGT.

The chain uses TRBV7-2 and TRBJ1-2, with TRBD1 matching over 7 bases. J gave up 2 bases and V 1 base, and 4 bases lay outside the gene matches. Germline assignment: CDR1 SGHTA and CDR2 FQGNSA. CDR3 length: 15 residues. The CDR3 DNA follows: TGTGCCAGCAGCTTAGGCTGGGGACAGAACTATGGCTACACCTTC. It specifies CASSLGWGQNYGYTF.

The rearrangement uses TRBV15 and TRBJ1-4; D not resolved. Trimming pared 1 base from V and 0 bases from J, leaving 9 bases between. This CDR3 has 16 residues. Germline CDR1 is LNHNV and CDR2 is YYDKDF (reference sequence). As DNA, the CDR3 is TGTGCCACCAGCAGAGCCGCGTTTACAACTAATGAAAAACTGTTTTTT. This gives the protein CATSRAAFTTNEKLFF.

This chain joins TRBV5-1 and TRBJ1-1; D uncertain. Germline V lookup: CDR1 SGHRS, CDR2 YFSETQ. The V gene lost 5 bases and the J gene lost 1 base, with 9 bases spanning the gap. This CDR3 comprises 13 residues. The CDR3 DNA reads TGCGCCAGCAGGCCCGGGGAGAACACTGAAGCTTTCTTT. Its translation: CASRPGENTEAFF.

This chain uses TRBV6-1 with TRBJ1-6; D is uncertain. Trimming took off 2 bases at V and 7 bases at J, with 18 bases between the two ends. The CDR3 covers 17 residues. CDR1 is MNHNS, CDR2 SASEGT, per germline. The CDR3: CASSEMVVAGGNSPLHF. In nucleotides, the CDR3 is TGTGCCAGCAGTGAAATGGTGGTGGCAGGTGGCAATTCACCCCTCCACTTT.

V and J are TRBV2 and TRBJ1-6; D may be TRBD1 (6 bases). Germline CDR1 and CDR2: SNHLY and FYNNEI. The CDR3 sequence is 15 residues long. V shed 6 bases and J shed 7 bases, with 16 bases lying between them. CDR3 nucleotide sequence: TGTGCCAGCAGACCTGACCGGACAGCCAATTCACCCCTCCACTTT. As protein: CASRPDRTANSPLHF.

The V call is TRBV20-1, the J call TRBJ1-1; weak D call: TRBD1 (5 bases). Germline lookup yields CDR1 DFQATT and CDR2 SNEGSKA (reference sequence). Trimming removed 2 bases at V and 7 bases at J, with 8 bases between. This CDR3 region has 11 residues. The CDR3 loop is CSARLTVEAFF. The CDR3 region has the DNA TGCAGTGCTAGACTGACAGTTGAAGCTTTCTTT.

The CDR3 here is CASSDLSTGGRETQYF. The CDR3, as DNA: TGTGCCAGCAGTGACCTCTCGACAGGGGGCAGAGAGACCCAGTACTTC. The chain links TRBV6-4 to TRBJ2-5; 10 bases line up with TRBD1. The CDR3 runs 16 residues. From germline, CDR1 is MRHNA and CDR2 SNTAGT. V gave up 2 bases and J gave up 4 bases; unmatched junction bases: 7.

With respect to this clone: Distinct nucleotide sequences in the sample also encode this CDR3. CDR3 protein: CASSESGGGQPQHF. For the CDR3, the DNA is TGTGCCAGCAGTGAATCCGGCGGGGGACAGCCCCAGCATTTT. This chain joins TRBV6-1 and TRBJ1-5; a weak D match, TRBD1 (5 bases). The CDR3 is 14 amino acids. V lost 2 bases to trimming and J lost 7 bases, with 12 bases between them. CDR1 is MNHNS, CDR2 SASEGT, per germline.

Notes on this clone: The sample has other DNA sequences that encode this CDR3 too. V gene TRBV20-1 combines with J gene TRBJ2-7, with 7 nucleotides matching TRBD1. Germline V gene data show CDR1 as DFQATT and CDR2 as SNEGSKA (reference sequence). V lost 5 bases and J lost 4; bases outside the gene matches: 2. The CDR3 totals 11 residues. CDR3 amino acids: CSAYRGYEQYF. CDR3 in DNA: TGCAGTGCTTACAGGGGTTACGAGCAGTACTTC.

The J gene is TRBJ1-3, the V gene TRBV6-5, with D hard to call. Germline V gene data show CDR1 as MNHEY and CDR2 as SVGAGI. The CDR3 spans 12 residues. Trimming shortened V by 10 bases and J by 4 bases, and 11 bases separated the two germline ends. The CDR3 spells CATRTGGNTIYF. As DNA, the CDR3 is TGTGCCACCCGGACGGGAGGAAACACCATATATTTT.